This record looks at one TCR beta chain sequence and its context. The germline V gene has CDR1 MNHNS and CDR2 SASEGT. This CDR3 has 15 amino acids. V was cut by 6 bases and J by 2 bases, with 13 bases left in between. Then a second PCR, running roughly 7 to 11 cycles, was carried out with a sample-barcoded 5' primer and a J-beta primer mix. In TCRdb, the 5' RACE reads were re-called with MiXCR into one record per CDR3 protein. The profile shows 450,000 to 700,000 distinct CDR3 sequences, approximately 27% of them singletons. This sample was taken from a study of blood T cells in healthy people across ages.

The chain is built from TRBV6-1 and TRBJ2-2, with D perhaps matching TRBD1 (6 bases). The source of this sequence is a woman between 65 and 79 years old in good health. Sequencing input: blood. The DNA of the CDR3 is TGTGCCAGCAGGGAGACAGGCCTTAACACCGGGGAGCTGTTTTTT. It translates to CASRETGLNTGELFF.